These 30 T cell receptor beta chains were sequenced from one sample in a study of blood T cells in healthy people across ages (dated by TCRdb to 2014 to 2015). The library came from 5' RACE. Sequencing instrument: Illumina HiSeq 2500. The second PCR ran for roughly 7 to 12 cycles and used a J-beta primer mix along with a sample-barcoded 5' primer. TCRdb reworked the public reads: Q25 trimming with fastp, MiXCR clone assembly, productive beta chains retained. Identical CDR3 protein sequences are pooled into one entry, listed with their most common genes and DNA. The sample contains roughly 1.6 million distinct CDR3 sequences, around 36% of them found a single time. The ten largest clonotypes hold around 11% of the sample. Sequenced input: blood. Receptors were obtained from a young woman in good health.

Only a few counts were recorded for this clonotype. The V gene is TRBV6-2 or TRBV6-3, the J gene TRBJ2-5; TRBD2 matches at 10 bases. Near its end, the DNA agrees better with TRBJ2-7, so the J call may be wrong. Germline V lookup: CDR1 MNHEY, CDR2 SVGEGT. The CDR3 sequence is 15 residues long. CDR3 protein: CASSPLAGKNYEQYF. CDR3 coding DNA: TGTGCCAGCAGCCCACTAGCGGGAAAGAACTACGAGCAGTACTTC.

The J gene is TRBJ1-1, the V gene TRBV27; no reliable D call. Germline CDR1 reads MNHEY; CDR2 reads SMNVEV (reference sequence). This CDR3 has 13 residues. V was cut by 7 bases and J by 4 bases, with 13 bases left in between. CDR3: CASKAGMSTEAFF. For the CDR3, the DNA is TGTGCCAGCAAGGCAGGAATGAGCACTGAAGCTTTCTTT.

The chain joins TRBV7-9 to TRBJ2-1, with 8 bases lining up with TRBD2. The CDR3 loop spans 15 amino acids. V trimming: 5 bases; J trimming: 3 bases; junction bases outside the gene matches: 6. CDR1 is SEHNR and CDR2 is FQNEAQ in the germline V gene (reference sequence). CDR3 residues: CASSHSGIVYNEQFF. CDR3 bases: TGTGCCAGCAGCCATAGCGGGATCGTCTACAATGAGCAGTTCTTC. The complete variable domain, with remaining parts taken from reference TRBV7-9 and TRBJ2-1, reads DTGVSQNPRHKITKRGQNVTFRCDPISEHNRLYWYRQTLGQGPEFLTYFQNEAQLEKSRLLSDRFSAERPKGSFSTLEIQRTEQGDSAMYLCASSHSGIVYNEQFFGPGTRLTVL.

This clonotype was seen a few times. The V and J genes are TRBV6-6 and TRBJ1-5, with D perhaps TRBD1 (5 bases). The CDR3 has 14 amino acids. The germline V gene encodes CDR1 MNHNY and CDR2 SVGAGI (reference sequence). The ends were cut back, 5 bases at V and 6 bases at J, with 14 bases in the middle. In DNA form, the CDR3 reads TGTGCCAGCAGTGCTTCGAGGGGCGGTCAGCCCCAGCATTTT. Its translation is CASSASRGGQPQHF.

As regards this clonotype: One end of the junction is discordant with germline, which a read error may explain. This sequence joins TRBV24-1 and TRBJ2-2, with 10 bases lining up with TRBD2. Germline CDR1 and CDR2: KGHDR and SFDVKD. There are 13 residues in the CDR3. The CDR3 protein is CATSDLTSGKLFF. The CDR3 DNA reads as TGTGCCACCAGTGATTTGACTAGCGGGAAGCTGTTTTTT.

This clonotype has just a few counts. CDR3 nucleotides: TGTGCCAGCAGCAAAGGGGGACTAGCGGGAGATGAGCAGTTCTTC. Protein product: CASSKGGLAGDEQFF. This chain uses TRBV21-1 with TRBJ2-1; the table's D call TRBD2 went unverified against the DNA. TRBV21-1 is a recognized pseudogene. The CDR3 runs 15 residues.

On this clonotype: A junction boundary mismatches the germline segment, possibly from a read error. The CDR3 here is CVSSESGVTEAFF. The CDR3, as DNA: TGTGTCAGCAGTGAATCAGGGGTTACTGAAGCTTTCTTT. This chain joins TRBV25-1 and TRBJ1-1; possible D gene TRBD1, 6 bases. The CDR3 runs 13 residues. CDR1 is MGHDK, CDR2 SYGVNS, per germline.

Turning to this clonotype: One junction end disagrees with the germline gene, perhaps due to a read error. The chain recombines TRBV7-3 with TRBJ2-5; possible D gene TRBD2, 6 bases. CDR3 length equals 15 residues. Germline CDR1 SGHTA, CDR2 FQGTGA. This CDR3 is CASSLTYGGVETRYF. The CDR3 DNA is TGTGCCAGCAGCTTAACGTATGGAGGGGTGGAGACCCGGTACTTC.

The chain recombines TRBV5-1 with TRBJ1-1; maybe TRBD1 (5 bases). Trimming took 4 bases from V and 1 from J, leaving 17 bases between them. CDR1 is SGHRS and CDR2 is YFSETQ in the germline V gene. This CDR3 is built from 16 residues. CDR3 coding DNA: TGCGCCAGCAGCCCTCAAGGCCAGGGTCGGAACACTGAAGCTTTCTTT. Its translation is CASSPQGQGRNTEAFF.

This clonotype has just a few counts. The CDR3 loop is CASSFTSLRPGQGNWGTDTQYF. The CDR3 DNA reads as TGTGCCAGCAGTTTTACCTCCCTCCGTCCGGGACAGGGGAATTGGGGCACAGATACGCAGTATTTT. The rearrangement links TRBV27 to TRBJ2-3; 10 nucleotides line up with TRBD1. J was trimmed by 1 base and V by 3 bases; bases with no gene match: 22. The CDR3 is 22 residues long. Germline CDR1 and CDR2: MNHEY and SMNVEV (reference sequence).

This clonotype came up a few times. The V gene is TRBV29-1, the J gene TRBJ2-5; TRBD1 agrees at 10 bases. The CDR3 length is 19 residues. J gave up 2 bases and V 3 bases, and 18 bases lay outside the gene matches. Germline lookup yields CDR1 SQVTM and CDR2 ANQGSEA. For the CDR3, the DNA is TGCAGCGTTGAGTCCCCCACGACAGGGGGCTGGGGGGGGCAAGAGACCCAGTACTTC. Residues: CSVESPTTGGWGGQETQYF.

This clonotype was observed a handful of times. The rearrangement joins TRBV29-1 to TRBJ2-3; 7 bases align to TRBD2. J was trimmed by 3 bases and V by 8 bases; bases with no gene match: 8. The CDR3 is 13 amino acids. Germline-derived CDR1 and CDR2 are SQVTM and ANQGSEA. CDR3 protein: CSLRRGGTDTQYF. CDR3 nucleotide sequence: TGCAGCTTGAGGAGGGGAGGGACAGATACGCAGTATTTT.

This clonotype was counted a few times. The CDR3 sequence: CASSLGVGGSGYEQYF. DNA of the CDR3: TGTGCCAGCAGCTTAGGGGTTGGCGGGAGTGGCTACGAGCAGTACTTC. The chain joins TRBV7-6 to TRBJ2-7; 7 positions match TRBD2. V trimming: 1 base; J trimming: 3 bases; junction bases outside the gene matches: 9. CDR1 and CDR2 (germline): SGHVS, FNYEAQ. This CDR3 has 16 amino acids. Combining the CDR3 with reference TRBV7-6 and TRBJ2-7 gives the whole variable domain GAGVSQSPRYKVTKRGQDVALRCDPISGHVSLYWYRQALGQGPEFLTYFNYEAQQDKSGLPNDRFSAERPEGSISTLTIQRTEQRDSAMYRCASSLGVGGSGYEQYFGPGTRLTVT.

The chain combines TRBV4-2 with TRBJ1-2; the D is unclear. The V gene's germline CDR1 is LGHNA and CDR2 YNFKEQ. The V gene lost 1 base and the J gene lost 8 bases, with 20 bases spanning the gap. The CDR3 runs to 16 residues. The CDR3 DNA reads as TGTGCCAGCAGCCAAGTACTAGGAAAGGGTGTGGAAGGCTACACCTTC. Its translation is CASSQVLGKGVEGYTF.

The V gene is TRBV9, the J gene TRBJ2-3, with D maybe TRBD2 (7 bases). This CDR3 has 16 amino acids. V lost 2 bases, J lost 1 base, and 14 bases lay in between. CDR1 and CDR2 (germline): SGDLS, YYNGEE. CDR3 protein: CASSVGGGGRTDTQYF. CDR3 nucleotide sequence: TGTGCCAGCAGCGTCGGGGGCGGGGGACGCACAGATACGCAGTATTTT.

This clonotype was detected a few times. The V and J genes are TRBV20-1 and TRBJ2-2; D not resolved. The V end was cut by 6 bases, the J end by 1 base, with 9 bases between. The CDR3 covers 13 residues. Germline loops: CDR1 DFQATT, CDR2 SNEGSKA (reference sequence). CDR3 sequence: CSAAHENTGELFF. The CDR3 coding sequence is TGCAGTGCCGCGCACGAGAACACCGGGGAGCTGTTTTTT.

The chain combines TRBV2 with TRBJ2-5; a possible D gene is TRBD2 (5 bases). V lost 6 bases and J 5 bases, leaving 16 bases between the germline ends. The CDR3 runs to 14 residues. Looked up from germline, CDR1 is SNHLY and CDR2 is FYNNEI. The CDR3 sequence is CASRPARGAETQYF. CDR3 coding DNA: TGTGCCAGCAGGCCTGCCCGGGGAGCGGAGACCCAGTACTTC.

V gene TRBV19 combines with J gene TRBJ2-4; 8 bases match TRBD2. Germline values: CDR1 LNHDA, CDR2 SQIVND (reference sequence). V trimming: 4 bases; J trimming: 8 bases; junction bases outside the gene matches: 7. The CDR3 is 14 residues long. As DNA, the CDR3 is TGTGCCAGTAGTAAAGCGGGAGATGGTGACATTCAGTACTTC. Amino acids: CASSKAGDGDIQYF. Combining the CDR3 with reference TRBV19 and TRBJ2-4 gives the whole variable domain DGGITQSPKYLFRKEGQNVTLSCEQNLNHDAMYWYRQDPGQGLRLIYYSQIVNDFQKGDIAEGYSVSREKKESFPLTVTSAQKNPTAFYLCASSKAGDGDIQYFGAGTRLSVL.

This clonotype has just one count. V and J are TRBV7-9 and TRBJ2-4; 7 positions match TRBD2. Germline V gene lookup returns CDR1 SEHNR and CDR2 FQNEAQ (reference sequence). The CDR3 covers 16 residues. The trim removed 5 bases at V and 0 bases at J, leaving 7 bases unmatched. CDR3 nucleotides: TGTGCCAGCAGCCCAGGGAGGGAGGGAGCCAAAAACATTCAGTACTTC. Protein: CASSPGREGAKNIQYF.

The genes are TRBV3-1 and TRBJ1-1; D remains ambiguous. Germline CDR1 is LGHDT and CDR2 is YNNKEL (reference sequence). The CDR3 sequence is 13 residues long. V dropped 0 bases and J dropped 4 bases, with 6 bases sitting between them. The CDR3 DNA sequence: TGTGCCAGCAGCCAAGATTTGGGCACTGAAGCTTTCTTT. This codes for CASSQDLGTEAFF. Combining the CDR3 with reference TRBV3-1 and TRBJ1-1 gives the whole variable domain DTAVSQTPKYLVTQMGNDKSIKCEQNLGHDTMYWYKQDSKKFLKIMFSYNNKELIINETVPNRFSPKSPDKAHLNLHINSLELGDSAVYFCASSQDLGTEAFFGQGTRLTVV.

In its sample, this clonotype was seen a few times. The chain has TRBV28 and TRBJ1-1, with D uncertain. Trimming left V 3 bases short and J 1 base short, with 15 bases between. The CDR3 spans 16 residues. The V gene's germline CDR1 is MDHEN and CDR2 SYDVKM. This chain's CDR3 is CASSFDVGRKNTEAFF. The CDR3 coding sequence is TGTGCCAGCAGTTTTGATGTTGGCAGAAAGAACACTGAAGCTTTCTTT. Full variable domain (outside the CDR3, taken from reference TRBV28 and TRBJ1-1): DVKVTQSSRYLVKRTGEKVFLECVQDMDHENMFWYRQDPGLGLRLIYFSYDVKMKEKGDIPEGYSVSREKKERFSLILESASTNQTSMYLCASSFDVGRKNTEAFFGQGTRLTVV.

The CDR3 here is CASSYSTSDTGELFF. The CDR3 region has the DNA TGTGCCAGCAGTTACTCGACTAGCGATACCGGGGAGCTGTTTTTT. The V and J genes are TRBV6-5 and TRBJ2-2; 8 nucleotides align to TRBD2. Unmatched junction bases numbered 2, after V lost 0 bases and J lost 5 bases. This CDR3 has 15 amino acids. Germline CDR1 reads MNHEY; CDR2 reads SVGAGI.

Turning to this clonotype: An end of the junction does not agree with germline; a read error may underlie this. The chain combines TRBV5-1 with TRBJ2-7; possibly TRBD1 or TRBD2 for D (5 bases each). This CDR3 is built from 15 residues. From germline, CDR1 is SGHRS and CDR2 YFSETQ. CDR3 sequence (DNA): TGCGCCAGCAGCTTGGAGAGGGGCCCGTCCTACGGGCAGTACTTC. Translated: CASSLERGPSYGQYF. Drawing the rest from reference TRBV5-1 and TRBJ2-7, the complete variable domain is KAGVTQTPRYLIKTRGQQVTLSCSPISGHRSVSWYQQTPGQGLQFLFEYFSETQRNKGNFPGRFSGRQFSNSRSEMNVSTLELGDSALYLCASSLERGPSYGQYFGPGTRLTVT.

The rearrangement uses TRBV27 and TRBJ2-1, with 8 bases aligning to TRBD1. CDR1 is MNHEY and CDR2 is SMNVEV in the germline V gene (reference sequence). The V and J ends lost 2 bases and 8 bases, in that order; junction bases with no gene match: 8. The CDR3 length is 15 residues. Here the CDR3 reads CASSLTQGAYDEQFF. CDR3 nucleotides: TGTGCCAGCAGTTTAACGCAGGGGGCGTACGATGAGCAGTTCTTC.

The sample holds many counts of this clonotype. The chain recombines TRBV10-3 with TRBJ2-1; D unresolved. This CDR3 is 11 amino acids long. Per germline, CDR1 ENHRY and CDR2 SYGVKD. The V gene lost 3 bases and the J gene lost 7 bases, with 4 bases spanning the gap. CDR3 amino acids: CAISDRNEQFF. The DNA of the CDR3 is TGTGCCATCAGTGATCGGAATGAGCAGTTCTTC.

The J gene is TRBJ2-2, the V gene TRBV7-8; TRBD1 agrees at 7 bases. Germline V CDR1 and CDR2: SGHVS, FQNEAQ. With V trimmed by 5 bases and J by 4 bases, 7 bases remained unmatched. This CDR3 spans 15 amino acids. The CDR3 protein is CASSPRTGVTGELFF. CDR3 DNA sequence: TGTGCCAGCAGCCCTAGAACAGGGGTCACCGGGGAGCTGTTTTTT.

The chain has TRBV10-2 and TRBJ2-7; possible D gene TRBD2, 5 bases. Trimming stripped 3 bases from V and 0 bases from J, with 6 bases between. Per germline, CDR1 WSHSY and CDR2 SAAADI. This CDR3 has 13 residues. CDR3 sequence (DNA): TGCGCCAGCAGTGACGACTACTCCTACGAGCAGTACTTC. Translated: CASSDDYSYEQYF.

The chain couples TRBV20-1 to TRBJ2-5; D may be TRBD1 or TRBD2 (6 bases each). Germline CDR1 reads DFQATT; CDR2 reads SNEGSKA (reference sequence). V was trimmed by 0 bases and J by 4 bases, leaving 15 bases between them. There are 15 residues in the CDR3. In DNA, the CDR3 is TGCAGTGCTAGAGATGTGGTTAAGGGGGGAGAGACCCAGTACTTC. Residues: CSARDVVKGGETQYF.

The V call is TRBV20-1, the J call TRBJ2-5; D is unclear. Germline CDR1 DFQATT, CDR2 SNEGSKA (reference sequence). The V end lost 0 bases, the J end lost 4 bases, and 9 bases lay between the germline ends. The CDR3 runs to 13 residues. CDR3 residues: CSARDISRETQYF. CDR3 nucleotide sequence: TGCAGTGCTAGAGATATCTCGAGAGAGACCCAGTACTTC.

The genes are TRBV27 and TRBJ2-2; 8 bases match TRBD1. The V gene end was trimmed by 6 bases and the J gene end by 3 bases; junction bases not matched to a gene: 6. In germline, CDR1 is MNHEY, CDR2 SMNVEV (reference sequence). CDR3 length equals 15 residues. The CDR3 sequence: CASSKQGGYTGELFF. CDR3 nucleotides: TGTGCCAGCAGCAAACAGGGGGGATACACCGGGGAGCTGTTTTTT.